This T cell receptor (beta chain) came from a study of lung T cells in sarcoidosis with Löfgren's syndrome. Turning to the study itself: Löfgren's syndrome patients were the main repertoire analysis focus. Findings and caveats of the study: Shared TRAV12-1 and TRBV2 CDR3 motifs across Löfgren's syndrome patients reportedly suggested public CD4+ TCRs. Paired TRAV12-1/TRBV2 TCRs showed CDR3 homology and preferential pairing. Versus controls, Löfgren's syndrome patients reportedly showed TRAV12-1 and TRBV2 as most expanded.

V shed 3 bases and J shed 6 bases, with 3 bases lying between them. The CDR3 sequence is 11 residues long. The table lists this clonotype with a few counts. Its antigen is unidentified. From the reads, TCRdb called clonotypes with MiXCR, one entry per CDR3 protein. The sample has some 19,000 distinct CDR3 sequences; roughly 21% are singletons. Sample: CD4+ T cells from bronchoalveolar lavage. The rearrangement uses TRBV12-3 or TRBV12-4 and TRBJ1-5; D is uncertain. This receptor was obtained from a human donor with sarcoidosis (Löfgren's syndrome or another form), or a control subject (not recorded which). Here the CDR3 DNA reads TGTGCCAGCAGTTTTTTTCAGCCCCAGCATTTT. Translation gives CASSFFQPQHF.